This entry lists 22 T cell receptor beta chains sequenced from one sample in a study of T-cell memory formation after mild COVID-19. TCRdb processed the 5' RACE reads anew with MiXCR; each CDR3 protein has one entry. The data contain around 50,000 distinct CDR3 sequences, 27% of them singletons. The sample consisted of PBMCs or a T cell subset sorted from them (not recorded which). The receptors were gathered from a man aged 18 to 29 who had mild COVID-19 (a few samples of this study predate the infection). Cell type and time point are not known.

V usage is TRBV7-8 and J usage is TRBJ2-5; D remains unclear. Trimming removed 2 bases at V and 2 bases at J, with 12 bases between. The CDR3 is 15 amino acids. Germline assignment: CDR1 SGHVS and CDR2 FQNEAQ. This CDR3 reads CASSLRWSVQETQYF. The DNA for the CDR3 is TGTGCCAGCAGCTTACGGTGGTCTGTTCAAGAGACCCAGTACTTC.

This clonotype was observed a few times. The rearrangement links TRBV15 to TRBJ1-5; 8 positions match TRBD1. The CDR3 is made up of 17 amino acids. V was clipped by 5 bases and J by 7 bases; unmatched bases: 16. Germline V lookup: CDR1 LNHNV, CDR2 YYDKDF (reference sequence). CDR3 sequence reads: CATSGRDRTTAEQPQHF. DNA of the CDR3: TGTGCCACCAGCGGCCGGGACAGGACCACCGCGGAACAGCCCCAGCATTTT.

In this sample, this clonotype turned up a few times. The V call is TRBV3-1, the J call TRBJ2-1; TRBD1 matches at 8 bases. The CDR3 is made up of 16 amino acids. After removal of 0 bases from V and 2 bases from J, the junction contained 3 bases not matched to a gene. Germline V CDR1 and CDR2: LGHDT, YNNKEL (reference sequence). CDR3 sequence (DNA): TGTGCCAGCAGCCAAGACAACAGGGGGGCCTACAATGAGCAGTTCTTC. Protein sequence: CASSQDNRGAYNEQFF.

This clonotype was detected only a few times. The rearrangement joins TRBV5-1 to TRBJ1-1, with D possibly matching TRBD1 (6 bases). This CDR3 comprises 14 residues. The V gene lost 4 bases and the J gene lost 0 bases, with 10 bases spanning the gap. Germline V gives CDR1 SGHRS, CDR2 YFSETQ. CDR3 sequence reads: CASSPYRVNTEAFF. CDR3 nucleotides: TGCGCCAGCAGCCCGTACAGGGTGAACACTGAAGCTTTCTTT.

This chain connects TRBV7-9 to TRBJ2-3; tentatively, D is TRBD1 or TRBD2 (6 bases each). Germline CDR1 reads SEHNR; CDR2 reads FQNEAQ (reference sequence). V was trimmed by 1 base and J by 9 bases, leaving 14 bases between them. The CDR3 consists of 14 residues. The CDR3 loop reads CASSLVGGDTTQYF. CDR3 in DNA: TGTGCCAGCAGCTTAGTGGGGGGCGATACCACGCAGTATTTT.

The J gene is TRBJ2-5, the V gene TRBV29-1; D remains ambiguous. Between the trimmed V and J ends, which lost 1 base and 5 bases, there was a span of 8 bases. The CDR3 length is 12 residues. Germline V lookup: CDR1 SQVTM, CDR2 ANQGSEA. In nucleotides, the CDR3 is TGCAGCGTTGAAGCTGGGTGGGAGACCCAGTACTTC. Translated: CSVEAGWETQYF.

The rearrangement uses TRBV20-1 and TRBJ2-4; D unclear. This CDR3 contains 14 residues. Germline-derived CDR1 and CDR2 are DFQATT and SNEGSKA (reference sequence). Trimming shortened V by 2 bases and J by 0 bases, and 8 bases separated the two germline ends. CDR3 protein: CSARTVLAKNIQYF. Here the CDR3 DNA reads TGCAGTGCTAGAACGGTCCTAGCCAAAAACATTCAGTACTTC.

The CDR3: CSVANIYTGELFF. The CDR3, as DNA: TGCAGCGTTGCGAACATATACACCGGGGAGCTGTTTTTT. This chain connects TRBV29-1 to TRBJ2-2; no clear D gene. The germline V gene encodes CDR1 SQVTM and CDR2 ANQGSEA. Trimming left V 4 bases short and J 3 bases short, with 9 bases between. The CDR3 consists of 13 residues.

This chain uses TRBV16 with TRBJ2-3; D gene unclear. The CDR3 length is 16 residues. V was shortened by 6 bases and J by 5 bases, with 21 bases between the two germline ends. Germline lookup yields CDR1 KGHSY and CDR2 FQNENV. In DNA form, the CDR3 reads TGTGCCAGCAGTCCGCTGGACGGATCGCAAGGAGATACGCAGTATTTT. It specifies CASSPLDGSQGDTQYF.

This clonotype was counted a few times. The chain couples TRBV11-2 to TRBJ2-1; 13 positions match TRBD2. There are 15 residues in the CDR3. The germline gives CDR1 SGHAT, CDR2 FQNNGV. V dropped 6 bases and J dropped 7; count of bases not matched to a gene: 6. CDR3 in amino acids: CASSPGTSGENEQFF. DNA for the CDR3: TGTGCCAGCAGTCCAGGGACTAGCGGGGAAAATGAGCAGTTCTTC.

The sample holds a few counts of this clonotype. The chain recombines TRBV7-6 with TRBJ2-5; 8 bases align to TRBD1. V lost 1 base and J lost 5; bases outside the gene matches: 9. Germline values: CDR1 SGHVS, CDR2 FNYEAQ. CDR3 length equals 16 residues. The CDR3 reads CASSLGGQALGETQYF. The CDR3 DNA reads as TGTGCCAGCAGCTTAGGGGGACAGGCGTTGGGGGAGACCCAGTACTTC.

This chain connects TRBV7-8 to TRBJ2-6; D is ambiguous. The CDR3 has 13 residues. Germline CDR1 reads SGHVS; CDR2 reads FQNEAQ. The V and J ends lost 5 bases and 3 bases respectively, with 5 bases between them. Here the CDR3 reads CASSPLGANVLTF. DNA for the CDR3: TGTGCCAGCAGCCCCCTTGGGGCCAACGTCCTGACTTTC.

Only a few counts were recorded for this clonotype. The chain couples TRBV7-9 to TRBJ1-1, with TRBD1 identical over 9 bases. The CDR3 length is 16 residues. The germline V gene has CDR1 SEHNR and CDR2 FQNEAQ (reference sequence). The V and J ends lost 0 bases and 6 bases, in that order; junction bases with no gene match: 8. The CDR3 is CASSLAAGQGFAEAFF. DNA for the CDR3: TGTGCCAGCAGCTTAGCCGCAGGACAGGGGTTCGCTGAAGCTTTCTTT. The whole variable domain, remainder taken from reference TRBV7-9 and TRBJ1-1, is DTGVSQNPRHKITKRGQNVTFRCDPISEHNRLYWYRQTLGQGPEFLTYFQNEAQLEKSRLLSDRFSAERPKGSFSTLEIQRTEQGDSAMYLCASSLAAGQGFAEAFFGQGTRLTVV.

This rearrangement joins TRBV12-3 or TRBV12-4 to TRBJ2-1, with 8 bases identical to TRBD1. The CDR3 has 13 amino acids. After removal of 6 bases from V and 7 bases from J, the junction contained 5 bases not matched to a gene. CDR3 bases: TGTGCCAGCAGCCTGGGACAGGTAAATGAGCAGTTCTTC. It codes for CASSLGQVNEQFF.

A single count supports this clonotype. V is TRBV3-1 and J is TRBJ2-3, with 14 positions matching TRBD2. The germline V gene has CDR1 LGHDT and CDR2 YNNKEL (reference sequence). Unmatched junction bases numbered 5, after V lost 0 bases and J lost 6 bases. The CDR3 loop spans 17 amino acids. In DNA form, the CDR3 reads TGTGCCAGCAGCCAAGATGGGACTAGCGGGGGTAGGGATACGCAGTATTTT. Residues: CASSQDGTSGGRDTQYF.

This clonotype was counted only a few times. The V gene is TRBV6-5, the J gene TRBJ1-4, with 8 positions matching TRBD1. The germline CDR1 and CDR2 sequences are MNHEY and SVGAGI. V shed 5 bases, J shed 0 bases, and the junction held 8 bases outside the gene matches. The CDR3 covers 17 residues. The DNA of the CDR3 is TGTGCCAGCAGTCACAGACAGGGGACAGCAACTAATGAAAAACTGTTTTTT. Translated: CASSHRQGTATNEKLFF.

This clonotype was seen only a few times. The V call is TRBV6-5, the J call TRBJ2-1; D uncertain. The CDR3 length is 15 residues. V was pared by 0 bases and J by 3 bases, with 9 bases between. Germline CDR1 reads MNHEY; CDR2 reads SVGAGI. This chain's CDR3 is CASSYSRPGYNEQFF. The CDR3, as DNA: TGTGCCAGCAGTTACTCGCGACCAGGCTACAATGAGCAGTTCTTC.

V is TRBV28 and J is TRBJ2-2, with D uncertain. CDR3 length equals 13 residues. V lost 2 bases and J lost 2, with 3 bases in between. Germline V gene sequence: CDR1 MDHEN, CDR2 SYDVKM. In DNA, the CDR3 is TGTGCCAGCAGTTTACTTAACACCGGGGAGCTGTTTTTT. It encodes CASSLLNTGELFF.

This clonotype turned up a few times. DNA of the CDR3: TGTGCCAGCAAATTCCGGGACAGAGAATACAATGAGCAGTTCTTC. Translating it yields CASKFRDREYNEQFF. This chain links TRBV6-2 or TRBV6-3 with TRBJ2-1; 7 nucleotides agree with TRBD1. With V trimmed by 7 bases and J by 4 bases, 10 bases remained unmatched. This CDR3 has 15 residues. Per germline, CDR1 MNHEY and CDR2 SVGEGT.

The CDR3 DNA reads as TGTGCCAGCAGTTCCGCGTGGGGGAACTATGGCTACACCTTC. As protein: CASSSAWGNYGYTF. V and J are TRBV5-4 and TRBJ1-2; possible D gene TRBD1, 5 bases. The germline V gene encodes CDR1 SGHNT and CDR2 YYREEE (reference sequence). Between the trimmed V and J ends, which lost 5 bases and 2 bases, there was a span of 13 bases. CDR3 size: 14 residues. Filled out from reference TRBV5-4 and TRBJ1-2, the complete variable domain reads ETGVTQSPTHLIKTRGQQVTLRCSSQSGHNTVSWYQQALGQGPQFIFQYYREEENGRGNFPPRFSGLQFPNYSSELNVNALELDDSALYLCASSSAWGNYGYTFGSGTRLTVV.

This clonotype turned up a few times. The J gene is TRBJ2-7, the V gene TRBV12-3 or TRBV12-4; tentatively, D is TRBD1 or TRBD2 (5 bases each). V lost 7 bases to trimming and J lost 0 bases, with 10 bases between them. The CDR3 is 13 residues long. The CDR3 DNA sequence: TGTGCCAGCACTGGGGGATACTCCTACGAGCAGTACTTC. Its protein product is CASTGGYSYEQYF.

The chain is built from TRBV20-1 and TRBJ2-2; no clear D gene. The germline CDR1 and CDR2 sequences are DFQATT and SNEGSKA (reference sequence). The ends were cut back, 3 bases at V and 0 bases at J, with 8 bases in the middle. CDR3 length equals 14 residues. CDR3 protein: CSASGPTNTGELFF. The DNA of the CDR3 is TGCAGTGCTAGCGGTCCCACGAACACCGGGGAGCTGTTTTTT.